This passage covers 32 T cell receptor beta chains from one sample sequenced in a study of OX40 agonist ivuxolimab in advanced cancers. Sequencing used immunoSEQ multiplex PCR; TCRdb keeps in-frame clones, though not all of them. Counted here are about 41,000 clones, 80% to 90% occurring once; the ten biggest clones make up around 35%. The sequencing used CD4+ or CD8+ T cells sorted from blood, collected in a trial of the OX40 agonist ivuxolimab. The receptors come from an adult with an advanced solid tumor such as melanoma, head and neck, liver or kidney cancer.

This clone was recorded once. The V gene is TRBV10-2, the J gene TRBJ2-7; D remains unclear. Trimming cost V 8 bases and J 5 bases, with 4 bases left between them. Germline V gene sequence: CDR1 WSHSY, CDR2 SAAADI. The CDR3 covers 9 residues. The CDR3 loop is CASGDEQYF. The CDR3 DNA is TGCGCCAGCGGGGACGAGCAGTACTTC.

Comment on this clone: A junction end diverges from the germline sequence, so it may reflect a read error. This CDR3 is also generated by other DNA sequences in the sample. This chain joins TRBV6-5 and TRBJ1-1; D is unresolved. The germline V gene has CDR1 MNHEY and CDR2 SVGAGI. This CDR3 is built from 12 residues. This chain's CDR3 is CASSDRNTEAFF. The CDR3 DNA reads TGTGCCAGCAGCGATAGGAACACTGAGGCTTTCTTT.

J is TRBJ2-1 and V is TRBV18; D tentatively fits TRBD1 or TRBD2 (6 bases each). The ends were cut back, 2 bases at V and 3 bases at J, with 14 bases in the middle. The CDR3 consists of 16 residues. Germline values: CDR1 KGHSH, CDR2 LQKENI. CDR3 DNA sequence: TGTGCCAGCTCACCATCGGGGGCAGGGAGCTACAATGAGCAGTTCTTC. Residues: CASSPSGAGSYNEQFF.

In its sample, this clone is medium-sized. The rearrangement uses TRBV7-9 and TRBJ2-5; D not certain. Trimming left V 5 bases short and J 1 base short, with 14 bases between. The germline V gene has CDR1 SEHNR and CDR2 FQNEAQ (reference sequence). CDR3 size: 15 residues. In nucleotides, the CDR3 is TGTGCCAGCAGCCAGAGCAGTAATACCCAAGAGACCCAGTACTTC. Its protein product is CASSQSSNTQETQYF.

The chain links TRBV5-1 to TRBJ2-1; the match to TRBD2 covers 8 bases. The CDR3 runs to 15 residues. Unmatched junction bases numbered 10, after V lost 3 bases and J lost 8 bases. Germline V gene sequence: CDR1 SGHRS, CDR2 YFSETQ. In DNA form, the CDR3 reads TGCGCCAGCAGCTCGGGGGGGTCCAGAGTGGATGAGCAGTTCTTC. This encodes CASSSGGSRVDEQFF.

The V and J genes are TRBV5-5 and TRBJ2-5; no definite D call. Looked up from germline, CDR1 is SGHKS and CDR2 is YYEKEE (reference sequence). The CDR3 is 13 residues long. V lost 2 bases, J lost 4 bases, and 9 bases lay in between. CDR3 nucleotides: TGTGCCAGCAGCTTCAGATCTGCAGAGACCCAGTACTTC. Translation gives CASSFRSAETQYF.

The chain employs TRBV14 and TRBJ2-3, with D hard to call. Germline V lookup: CDR1 SGHDN, CDR2 FVKESK. V was trimmed by 1 base and J by 3 bases, leaving 14 bases between them. The CDR3 is made up of 16 amino acids. CDR3 nucleotides: TGTGCCAGCAGCCAAGTGCGTAAAGGTATTACAGATACGCAGTATTTT. It is translated as CASSQVRKGITDTQYF.

The chain carries TRBV5-4 and TRBJ2-7; 13 nucleotides agree with TRBD2. CDR3 length: 16 amino acids. CDR1 SGHNT and CDR2 YYREEE come from the germline V gene (reference sequence). V lost 3 bases to trimming and J lost 4 bases; unmatched junction nucleotides: 7. CDR3 DNA: TGTGCCAGCAGCTGGGGCGGGACTAGCGGGGTGTACGAGCAGTACTTC. Protein sequence: CASSWGGTSGVYEQYF.

The chain is built from TRBV10-3 and TRBJ2-5, with D possibly matching TRBD1 (6 bases). The length of the CDR3 is 13 residues. The ends were cut back, 6 bases at V and 1 base at J, with 9 bases in the middle. Per germline, CDR1 ENHRY and CDR2 SYGVKD. The CDR3 bases are TGTGCCATCAGGCCGGACAGCCAAGAGACCCAGTACTTC. It codes for CAIRPDSQETQYF.

This chain joins TRBV5-4 and TRBJ2-2, with 7 bases aligning to TRBD2. This CDR3 is 15 amino acids long. The V gene end was trimmed by 2 bases and the J gene end by 6 bases; junction bases not matched to a gene: 7. Germline V CDR1 and CDR2: SGHNT, YYREEE (reference sequence). CDR3 in amino acids: CASSLRTSSAGELFF. CDR3 DNA: TGTGCCAGCAGCTTACGGACTAGTTCTGCCGGGGAGCTGTTTTTT.

This clone was observed a single time. The V gene is TRBV2, the J gene TRBJ2-3; D ambiguous. V gave up 3 bases and J gave up 8 bases, with 12 bases separating them. CDR3 size: 13 residues. Germline V gene sequence: CDR1 SNHLY, CDR2 FYNNEI. The CDR3 here is CASSERMVGTQYF. Here the CDR3 DNA reads TGTGCCAGCAGTGAGCGAATGGTCGGTACGCAGTATTTT.

The CDR3 here is CASSPRTSGGASSYEQYF. The CDR3 coding sequence is TGTGCCAGCAGCCCCCGGACTAGCGGGGGGGCCAGCTCCTACGAGCAGTACTTC. The chain uses TRBV28 and TRBJ2-7; 15 bases align to TRBD2. This CDR3 has 18 amino acids. The germline V gene encodes CDR1 MDHEN and CDR2 SYDVKM. With V trimmed by 6 bases and J by 0 bases, 9 bases remained unmatched.

V and J are TRBV5-1 and TRBJ2-2; D unresolved. V lost 6 bases to trimming and J lost 5 bases, with 8 bases between them. The CDR3 loop spans 12 amino acids. CDR1 and CDR2 from the germline V gene are SGHRS and YFSETQ. CDR3 nucleotide sequence: TGCGCCAGCAACATCCAGACCGGGGAGCTGTTTTTT. This translates into CASNIQTGELFF.

The chain employs TRBV19 and TRBJ1-5, with 8 bases lining up with TRBD1. The CDR3 is made up of 14 amino acids. J lost 8 bases, V lost 9 bases, and 12 bases had no gene match. Germline V lookup: CDR1 LNHDA, CDR2 SQIVND (reference sequence). CDR3 nucleotides: TGTGCCAGCAGCTCAGGGGCAGGGGGCAAGCCCCAGCATTTT. Translation: CASSSGAGGKPQHF.

This clone was counted once. The chain employs TRBV4-1 and TRBJ2-2; maybe TRBD1 (5 bases). The CDR3 spans 15 residues. Trimming cost V 0 bases and J 1 base, with 6 bases left between them. Germline CDR1 is MGHRA and CDR2 is YSYEKL. The CDR3 sequence is CASSQDTGNTGELFF. The DNA of the CDR3 is TGCGCCAGCAGCCAAGATACAGGGAACACCGGGGAGCTGTTTTTT.

V usage is TRBV6-1 and J usage is TRBJ2-1; 11 nucleotides agree with TRBD2. In germline, CDR1 is MNHNS, CDR2 SASEGT. The CDR3 consists of 15 residues. After removal of 6 bases from V and 4 bases from J, the junction contained 5 bases not matched to a gene. The CDR3 sequence: CASRSGLAEYNEQFF. The CDR3 nucleotides read TGTGCCAGCAGATCGGGACTAGCGGAGTACAATGAGCAGTTCTTC.

This clone was counted once. The V gene is TRBV2, the J gene TRBJ2-5; 7 nucleotides agree with TRBD1. In germline, CDR1 is SNHLY, CDR2 FYNNEI. Trimming took 6 bases from V and 4 from J; bases not matched to a gene: 5. The CDR3 consists of 13 residues. CDR3 region: CASSATGTETQYF. Here the CDR3 DNA reads TGTGCCAGCAGCGCGACAGGGACAGAGACCCAGTACTTC.

The chain employs TRBV28 and TRBJ1-5, with TRBD1 as a possible D gene (6 bases). Germline V gene data show CDR1 as MDHEN and CDR2 as SYDVKM. The V gene lost 7 bases and the J gene lost 4 bases, with 8 bases spanning the gap. This CDR3 spans 12 amino acids. CDR3 region: CASTQGNQPQHF. In DNA form, the CDR3 reads TGTGCCAGCACCCAGGGGAATCAGCCCCAGCATTTT.

The DNA of the CDR3 is TGTGCCATCAGTGAGGGCACAGATACGCAGTATTTT. Translating it yields CAISEGTDTQYF. This chain joins TRBV10-3 and TRBJ2-3; D ambiguous. V was trimmed by 2 bases and J by 1 base, leaving 1 base between them. CDR1 and CDR2 from the germline V gene are ENHRY and SYGVKD. The CDR3 spans 12 residues.

V gene TRBV18 combines with J gene TRBJ1-2; no definite D call. The CDR3 contains 12 residues. The germline V gene has CDR1 KGHSH and CDR2 LQKENI. The germline V and J ends were trimmed by 6 bases and 3 bases, with 8 bases remaining between them. In DNA, the CDR3 is TGTGCCAGCTCTGCGCGGGACTATGGCTACACCTTC. This sequence encodes CASSARDYGYTF. Full variable domain (remainder filled in from reference TRBV18 and TRBJ1-2): NAGVMQNPRHLVRRRGQEARLRCSPMKGHSHVYWYRQLPEEGLKFMVYLQKENIIDESGMPKERFSAEFPKEGPSILRIQQVVRGDSAAYFCASSARDYGYTFGSGTRLTVV.

The chain uses TRBV6-5 and TRBJ2-7; D not certain. The ends were cut back, 6 bases at V and 3 bases at J, with 12 bases in the middle. Per germline, CDR1 MNHEY and CDR2 SVGAGI. The length of the CDR3 is 13 residues. The CDR3 loop is CASRNRVNYEQYF. DNA for the CDR3: TGTGCCAGCAGAAACCGGGTCAACTACGAGCAGTACTTC.

V is TRBV2 and J is TRBJ2-5, with D perhaps TRBD2 (6 bases). Per the germline V gene, CDR1 is SNHLY and CDR2 is FYNNEI. The CDR3 has 14 residues. V lost 4 bases, J lost 4 bases, and 13 bases lay in between. CDR3 nucleotides: TGTGCCAGCAGTGGGGGCGGGACTCGAGAGACCCAGTACTTC. It specifies CASSGGGTRETQYF.

The CDR3 DNA reads as TGCAGTGCCGGGGAGGGCGATGAGCAGTTCTTC. Translation gives CSAGEGDEQFF. The rearrangement uses TRBV20-1 and TRBJ2-1, with 7 positions matching TRBD2. J gave up 8 bases and V 6 bases, and 4 bases lay outside the gene matches. Germline CDR1 and CDR2: DFQATT and SNEGSKA (reference sequence). The CDR3 totals 11 residues.

About this clone: The identical CDR3 is also encoded by other nucleotide sequences in the sample. The chain employs TRBV15 and TRBJ1-1; tentatively, D is TRBD1 (5 bases). Germline V CDR1 and CDR2: LNHNV, YYDKDF (reference sequence). With 0 bases removed from V and 1 base from J, the gap between germline ends came to 15 bases. This CDR3 has 17 amino acids. The CDR3 sequence: CATSREPTGGGNTEAFF. The CDR3 DNA sequence: TGTGCCACCAGCAGAGAACCGACGGGGGGTGGGAACACTGAAGCTTTCTTT. Complete variable domain (other parts from reference TRBV15 and TRBJ1-1): DAMVIQNPRYQVTQFGKPVTLSCSQTLNHNVMYWYQQKSSQAPKLLFHYYDKDFNNEADTPDNFQSRRPNTSFCFLDIRSPGLGDTAMYLCATSREPTGGGNTEAFFGQGTRLTVV.

The chain recombines TRBV5-6 with TRBJ1-3; no firm D call. Germline lookup yields CDR1 SGHDT and CDR2 YYEEEE. CDR3 length equals 13 residues. V gave up 4 bases and J gave up 6 bases, with 11 bases separating them. The chain's CDR3 is CASSGSQINTIYF. CDR3 DNA sequence: TGTGCCAGCAGCGGGAGCCAAATAAACACCATATATTTT.

The chain carries TRBV11-3 and TRBJ2-5; D assignment may be TRBD1 or TRBD2 (5 bases each). V was pared by 5 bases and J by 2 bases, with 9 bases between. CDR1 is SGHNT, CDR2 YENEEA, per germline. The CDR3 has 13 residues. CDR3 DNA: TGTGCCAGCAGCCTGGGACCTCAAGAGACCCAGTACTTC. Protein product: CASSLGPQETQYF.

Here the CDR3 DNA reads TGTGCCAGCCGAAGTTCAGGGGGCTCCTACGAGCAGTACTTC. It translates to CASRSSGGSYEQYF. This chain connects TRBV7-2 to TRBJ2-7; 7 bases line up with TRBD1. V trimming: 8 bases; J trimming: 0 bases; junction bases outside the gene matches: 7. CDR1 is SGHTA, CDR2 FQGNSA, per germline. The CDR3 spans 14 residues.

The CDR3: CASSLEGGTTEAFF. Written as DNA, the CDR3 is TGTGCCAGCAGCTTAGAAGGGGGGACCACTGAAGCTTTCTTT. The chain joins TRBV11-1 to TRBJ1-1; tentatively, D is TRBD1 (6 bases). From germline, CDR1 is SGHAT and CDR2 FQDESV (reference sequence). Trimming took 1 base from V and 4 from J, leaving 10 bases between them. This CDR3 is built from 14 residues.

V is TRBV13 and J is TRBJ2-1; D possibly corresponds to TRBD2 (6 bases). The CDR3 has 13 residues. From germline, CDR1 is PRHDT and CDR2 FYEKMQ (reference sequence). V was shortened by 5 bases and J by 9 bases, with 14 bases between the two germline ends. CDR3 region: CASSPRGISEQFF. As DNA, the CDR3 is TGTGCCAGCAGCCCCCGGGGGATCTCTGAGCAGTTCTTC. Complete variable domain (other parts from reference TRBV13 and TRBJ2-1): AAGVIQSPRHLIKEKRETATLKCYPIPRHDTVYWYQQGPGQDPQFLISFYEKMQSDKGSIPDRFSAQQFSDYHSELNMSSLELGDSALYFCASSPRGISEQFFGPGTRLTVL.

This rearrangement joins TRBV10-1 to TRBJ2-3, with D tentatively TRBD1 (6 bases). The V gene's germline CDR1 is WNHNN and CDR2 SYGVQD (reference sequence). The V end was cut by 6 bases, the J end by 5 bases, with 12 bases between. This CDR3 is built from 13 residues. This CDR3 is CASRNDRLDTQYF. The CDR3 bases are TGCGCCAGCAGAAACGACAGGCTAGATACGCAGTATTTT.

The V gene is TRBV10-3, the J gene TRBJ2-6; tentative D call: TRBD1 (5 bases). Looked up from germline, CDR1 is ENHRY and CDR2 is SYGVKD. V lost 3 bases and J lost 4, with 10 bases in between. The CDR3 is 15 amino acids. CDR3 sequence: CAISDGQKGANVLTF. Here the CDR3 DNA reads TGTGCCATCAGTGACGGACAAAAGGGGGCCAACGTCCTGACTTTC.

This clone was seen just once. This chain uses TRBV5-1 with TRBJ2-7; 10 nucleotides align to TRBD2. Germline CDR1 and CDR2: SGHRS and YFSETQ. The CDR3 is 14 amino acids. Trimming at V came to 4 bases and at J to 6 bases, leaving 7 bases not matched to a gene. CDR3 loop: CASSPSGGAGEQYF. CDR3 nucleotide sequence: TGCGCCAGCAGCCCGAGCGGGGGGGCTGGCGAGCAGTACTTC. Full variable domain (rest looked up from reference TRBV5-1 and TRBJ2-7): KAGVTQTPRYLIKTRGQQVTLSCSPISGHRSVSWYQQTPGQGLQFLFEYFSETQRNKGNFPGRFSGRQFSNSRSEMNVSTLELGDSALYLCASSPSGGAGEQYFGPGTRLTVT.